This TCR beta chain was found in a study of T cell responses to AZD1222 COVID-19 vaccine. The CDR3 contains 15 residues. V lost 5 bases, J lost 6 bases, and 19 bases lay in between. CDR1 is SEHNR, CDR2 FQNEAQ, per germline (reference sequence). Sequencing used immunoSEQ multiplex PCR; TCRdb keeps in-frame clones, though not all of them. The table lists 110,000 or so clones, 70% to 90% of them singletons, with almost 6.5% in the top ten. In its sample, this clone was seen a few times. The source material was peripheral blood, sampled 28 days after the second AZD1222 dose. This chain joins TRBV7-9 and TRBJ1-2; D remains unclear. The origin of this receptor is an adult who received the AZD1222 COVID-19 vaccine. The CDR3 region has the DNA TGTGCCAGCAGCCCGGGGATTGGAGGGTTTAATGGCTACACCTTC. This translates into CASSPGIGGFNGYTF.